Below, one TCR beta chain is given with its context. Its antigen is undetermined. This sample is drawn from a study of cytomegalovirus exposure and HLA in healthy donors. Findings and limits, study-wide: In vitro data verified a few CMV-associated chains as specific for CMV antigens. For most TCR beta V segments, an earlier analysis put the productive rate at about 87% or about 30% of the time. Presence/absence analyses rested on an assumption that sequencing depth was roughly uniform across donors.

The CDR3 is made up of 17 amino acids. The V end lost 1 base, the J end lost 0 bases, and 13 bases lay between the germline ends. The V gene's germline CDR1 is SGHVS and CDR2 FQNEAQ. PCR employed 60 Vbeta and 13 Jbeta primers. Per the original data handling: Per a later analysis, the number of unique TCR beta chains was 75 million to 90 million, of which some 10 million were shared. Some clones are missing from TCRdb's copy, which holds only in-frame ones; the method was immunoSEQ multiplex PCR. V, J and clone size reflect that table, while D and trimming were determined from the DNA. The repertoire includes some 170,000 clones, about 80% of them detected once, and around 3.4% sits in the top ten.

The V and J genes are TRBV7-8 and TRBJ2-4; TRBD1 is a possible D gene (6 bases). The clonotype comes from a woman aged 60-75 years in good health and CMV-seropositive. The specimen sequenced was PBMCs. CDR3 in amino acids: CASSLGQELLAKNIQYF. For the CDR3, the DNA is TGTGCCAGCAGCTTAGGACAGGAGTTACTAGCCAAAAACATTCAGTACTTC.